This T cell receptor beta chain was sequenced for a study of cytomegalovirus exposure and HLA in healthy donors. Notes on the study in general: Subsequent analysis showed first-cohort TCR clusters tending to co-occur in about 110 validation repertoires. Most TCR sequences were seen very rarely across donors, but some public TCRs occurred in many. High sensitivity and specificity were reportedly achieved when the classifier diagnosed cytomegalovirus status. Overall, around 160 TCR beta chains were annotated as cytomegalovirus-associated.

This clone was recorded only once. Its specificity is not known. The assay was immunoSEQ multiplex PCR, and TCRdb's table has in-frame clones only and misses some. The table records some 110,000 clones, around 88% of them present only once. The V and J ends lost 5 bases and 1 base respectively, with 12 bases between them. The CDR3 covers 14 residues. Germline V CDR1 and CDR2: MDHEN, SYDVKM. The source is a man aged 18 to 30 in good health and CMV-seronegative. The source material was PBMCs. The V call is TRBV28, the J call TRBJ2-7, with D possibly being TRBD2 (5 bases). The CDR3 region has the DNA TGTGCCAGCAGTGAGGGCTTCGATTCCTACGAGCAGTACTTC. Its translation is CASSEGFDSYEQYF.